This TCR beta chain appears in the sequencing data of a study of blood T cell repertoires in COVID-19 (dated by TCRdb to 2019 to 2021). Study-level background: The collaborator samples originated in the United States, Italy and Spain and spanned the acute and convalescent phases of COVID-19. The prospective study material was composed of cDNA or gDNA derived from T cells, B-cell-depleted T cells, or PBMCs. HLA class I and class II types, where available, came from metadata supplied by the sample provider rather than from assay-based typing. A freely available public database, intended as a resource for researchers studying the immune response to SARS-CoV-2, is where the repertoires were released. Samples came from the ongoing ImmuneRACE study (first 160 participants) plus 1,254 subjects from 6 global collaborators. Nearly every sample came with metadata listing a de-identified subject ID, COVID-19 status, age in years and sex. Subjects who had been exposed to COVID-19, were actively infected with it, or had recovered from it provided the deeply sampled blood TCRbeta repertoires that made up the dataset. Overall study outcomes, separate from this receptor: The amount of clinical and demographic metadata varied by source and participant and was provided uncurated.

V is pared back by 3 bases and J by 1 base, with 15 bases lying between the germline termini. Taken from cysteine to phenylalanine, the CDR3 has 16 residues. The retained sequence is limited to the CDR3, 48 bases, with the frame set at the first base. The germline V gene (reference sequence) yields LGHDT for CDR1 and YNNKEL for CDR2. TCRbeta CDR3 regions were amplified from genomic DNA by means of the immunoSEQ Assay, a bias-controlled multiplex PCR. The original methods were these. The number of nucleated cells in each sample was estimated by amplification of reference gene primers within the assay. To quantify the absolute abundance of each unique TCRbeta CDR3 rearrangement, sequence reads were collapsed and filtered. For each sample, productive Simpson clonality was calculated as the square root of Simpson's diversity index over productive rearrangements. TCRdb obtained this table from immuneACCESS and retained in-frame rearrangements with V and J assigned. These tables miss some clones; where compared with another copy, unresolved V genes account for less than half of the shortfall, and the remainder is unexplained. V and J calls and clone size are as listed in that table; D and trimming were resolved from the DNA. Recorded for this sample are over 150,000 clones; about 80% of them occurred a single time. About 29% of the sample is held by the ten biggest clonotypes.

Comment on this clone: What antigen it recognizes has not been identified. Per-base qualities were not stored, and no clone one base away is much larger.

Each collaborating institution followed its own protocols to collect whole blood in K2EDTA tubes. For TCRbeta analysis, collaborator samples were shipped as frozen whole blood, as isolated PBMCs, or as DNA extracted from either sample type. The rearranged chain carries TRBV3-1 (or the pseudogene TRBV3-2) and TRBJ1-1; the D region possibly corresponds to TRBD1 (6 bases align). The sample consisted of peripheral blood. The clonotype comes from a woman in her sixties or seventies with acute or convalescent COVID-19. The CDR3 protein is CASSQYYGQRNTEAFF. DNA sequence: TGTGCCAGCAGCCAGTATTATGGACAGCGGAACACTGAAGCTTTCTTT.